A selection of T cell receptor beta chains follows, all from one sample in a study of cytomegalovirus exposure and HLA in healthy donors. The assay was immunoSEQ multiplex PCR, and TCRdb's table has in-frame clones only and misses some. Among some 160,000 clones listed, about three quarters were seen once. Sequencing was done on a sample of PBMCs. The receptor source for this set is a woman in her 30s in good health and CMV-seronegative. CDR3s include the opening cysteine and the closing phenylalanine or tryptophan. The D gene is left open where the match is weak. Some rows mark clone size as missing; the rest say once, few, many or name a class of expanded clone.

j_gene: TRBJ1-4; d_gene: -; v_gene: TRBV5-6; abundance: once; CDR3nt: TGTGCCAGCAGCTTGGGGGCAGGGATTAATGAAAAACTGTTTTTT; CDR3aa: CASSLGAGINEKLFF
j_gene: TRBJ2-7; d_gene: -; v_gene: TRBV7-6; abundance: -; CDR3nt: TGTGCCAGCTCCCCTATGGGGCCAAAACCCACCTACGAGCAGTACTTC; CDR3aa: CASSPMGPKPTYEQYF
j_gene: TRBJ2-5; d_gene: TRBD2; v_gene: TRBV11-2; abundance: -; CDR3nt: TGTGCCAGCAGCTTGGGGCTTAGAGCGGGGGAGTTTTGGGAGACCCAGTACTTC; CDR3aa: CASSLGLRAGEFWETQYF
j_gene: TRBJ2-1; d_gene: -; v_gene: TRBV5-1; abundance: -; CDR3nt: TGCGCCAGCAGCGCCAGGGTAGGCAATGAGCAGTTCTTC; CDR3aa: CASSARVGNEQFF
j_gene: TRBJ2-7; d_gene: -; v_gene: TRBV5-1; abundance: -; CDR3nt: TGCGCCAGCAGCTTGGATCAGGGGACCCTACTCTACGAGCAGTACTTC; CDR3aa: CASSLDQGTLLYEQYF
j_gene: TRBJ2-2; d_gene: TRBD1; v_gene: TRBV5-1; abundance: -; CDR3nt: TGCGCCAGCAGCTTTAGGGGACAGGACACCGGGGAGCTGTTTTTT; CDR3aa: CASSFRGQDTGELFF
j_gene: TRBJ1-5; d_gene: TRBD1; v_gene: TRBV23-1; abundance: -; CDR3nt: TGCGCCAGCAGTCGAGACAGGGACCGGGTAGTATCGGGTTTTTCGTTTCAGCCCCAGCATTTT; CDR3aa: CASSRDRDRVVSGFSFQPQHF
j_gene: TRBJ1-1; d_gene: TRBD1; v_gene: TRBV6-1; abundance: -; CDR3nt: TGTGCCAGCAGTCTAGGGGGGACAGGGAACACTGAAGCTTTCTTT; CDR3aa: CASSLGGTGNTEAFF
j_gene: TRBJ2-1; d_gene: -; v_gene: TRBV5-4; abundance: -; CDR3nt: TGTGCCAGCAGCTTGCCGGCGGGGGTTTTGGGGGGGCCCTCATTGAATGAGCAGTTCTTC; CDR3aa: CASSLPAGVLGGPSLNEQFF
j_gene: TRBJ1-5; d_gene: -; v_gene: TRBV28; abundance: -; CDR3nt: TGTGCCAGCAGTTTAAACACATTAAATCAGCCCCAGCATTTT; CDR3aa: CASSLNTLNQPQHF
j_gene: TRBJ2-1; d_gene: -; v_gene: TRBV19; abundance: -; CDR3nt: TGTGCCAGTAGTATGTCGGGGGGCCTTGGACACAATGAGCAGTTCTTC; CDR3aa: CASSMSGGLGHNEQFF
j_gene: TRBJ1-4; d_gene: TRBD1; v_gene: TRBV9; abundance: once; CDR3nt: TGTGCCAGCAGCGCCTGCCGGACAGGGAGGGGAAAACTGTTTTTT; CDR3aa: CASSACRTGRGKLFF
j_gene: TRBJ1-4; d_gene: -; v_gene: TRBV5-1; abundance: -; CDR3nt: TGCGCCAGCAGCCCTGGGAGTTCTAATGAAAAACTGTTTTTT; CDR3aa: CASSPGSSNEKLFF
j_gene: TRBJ2-7; d_gene: TRBD1; v_gene: TRBV30; abundance: -; CDR3nt: TGTGCCTGGGACAGGGGTCCTGCGAACGAGCAGTACTTC; CDR3aa: CAWDRGPANEQYF
j_gene: TRBJ1-6; d_gene: -; v_gene: TRBV5-4; abundance: few; CDR3nt: TGTGCCAGCAGCTACAAACTGGCCAGGGAAAGGGAAGGTTCACCCCTCCACTTT; CDR3aa: CASSYKLAREREGSPLHF
j_gene: TRBJ1-2; d_gene: TRBD1; v_gene: TRBV4-1; abundance: -; CDR3nt: TGCGCCAGCAGCCATACGGTTGGGACAGTAGGGCCGATTAACTATGGCTACACCTTC; CDR3aa: CASSHTVGTVGPINYGYTF
j_gene: TRBJ2-7; d_gene: -; v_gene: TRBV11-2; abundance: -; CDR3nt: TGTGCCAGCGGGGAAGGGGCCCGAAGCCGCTACGAGCAGTACTTC; CDR3aa: CASGEGARSRYEQYF
j_gene: TRBJ2-7; d_gene: TRBD2; v_gene: TRBV29-1; abundance: -; CDR3nt: TGCAGCGTTGAGAAGGGGAGCGGGGGGGACTACGAGCAGTACTTC; CDR3aa: CSVEKGSGGDYEQYF
j_gene: TRBJ2-3; d_gene: TRBD2; v_gene: TRBV13; abundance: -; CDR3nt: TGTGCCAGCAGCTTAGAAGCGGGGGGGCGACCAGATACGCAGTATTTT; CDR3aa: CASSLEAGGRPDTQYF
j_gene: TRBJ1-1; d_gene: -; v_gene: TRBV6-5; abundance: few; CDR3nt: TGTGCCAGCAGCCTGGGACTGACGCGGAACACTGAAGCTTTCTTT; CDR3aa: CASSLGLTRNTEAFF
j_gene: TRBJ2-5; d_gene: -; v_gene: TRBV7-6; abundance: once; CDR3nt: TGTGCCAGCAGCTTATTACTAGCCAACCAAGAGACCCAGTACTTC; CDR3aa: CASSLLLANQETQYF
j_gene: TRBJ1-5; d_gene: TRBD1; v_gene: TRBV6-1; abundance: -; CDR3nt: TGTGCCAGCAGTGAAGGGGACAGGTTCTTCAATCAGCCCCAGCATTTT; CDR3aa: CASSEGDRFFNQPQHF
j_gene: TRBJ1-4; d_gene: -; v_gene: TRBV4-1; abundance: -; CDR3nt: TGCGCCAGCAGCCGTGACAGGAATGAAAAACTGTTTTTT; CDR3aa: CASSRDRNEKLFF
j_gene: TRBJ1-1; d_gene: -; v_gene: TRBV18; abundance: -; CDR3nt: TGTGCCAGCTCACCACGTCGGACTGAAGCTTTCTTT; CDR3aa: CASSPRRTEAFF
j_gene: TRBJ1-4; d_gene: -; v_gene: TRBV21-1; abundance: -; CDR3nt: TGTGCCAGCAGGGGGACAGGCGGTGGGGTTAATGAAAAACTGTTTTTT; CDR3aa: CASRGTGGGVNEKLFF
j_gene: TRBJ1-5; d_gene: -; v_gene: TRBV9; abundance: -; CDR3nt: TGTGCCAGCAGCGCGTTTAGCAATCAGCCCCAGCATTTT; CDR3aa: CASSAFSNQPQHF
j_gene: TRBJ2-2; d_gene: -; v_gene: TRBV5-1; abundance: -; CDR3nt: TGCGCCAGCAGCAGGGGACAGAACACCGGGGAGCTGTTTTTT; CDR3aa: CASSRGQNTGELFF
j_gene: TRBJ1-1; d_gene: -; v_gene: TRBV29-1; abundance: -; CDR3nt: TGCAGCGTTGGACAGTCGATGAACACTGAAGCTTTCTTT; CDR3aa: CSVGQSMNTEAFF
j_gene: TRBJ1-4; d_gene: -; v_gene: TRBV2; abundance: -; CDR3nt: TGTGCCAGCAGGGCCAGGGGCCTCAATAATGAAAAACTGTTTTTT; CDR3aa: CASRARGLNNEKLFF
j_gene: TRBJ1-5; d_gene: -; v_gene: TRBV19; abundance: -; CDR3nt: TGTGCCAGTAGTCCGAGCAGGGTTCGAGACGCGTCATATAGCAATCAGCCCCAGCATTTT; CDR3aa: CASSPSRVRDASYSNQPQHF
j_gene: TRBJ1-3; d_gene: -; v_gene: TRBV5-5; abundance: -; CDR3nt: TGTGCCAGCAGCCCGGGTCTCGGCTCTGGAAACACCATATATTTT; CDR3aa: CASSPGLGSGNTIYF
j_gene: TRBJ1-1; d_gene: -; v_gene: TRBV27; abundance: few; CDR3nt: TGTGCCAGCAGTTTATATTTCGGCAGACTAAGTATGAACACTGAAGCTTTCTTT; CDR3aa: CASSLYFGRLSMNTEAFF
j_gene: TRBJ1-5; d_gene: TRBD1; v_gene: TRBV2; abundance: -; CDR3nt: TGTGCCAGCAGCGGGGACAGGGATAGCAATCAGCCCCAGCATTTT; CDR3aa: CASSGDRDSNQPQHF
j_gene: TRBJ1-4; d_gene: -; v_gene: TRBV5-1; abundance: -; CDR3nt: TGCGCCAGCAGCCAATTTCAGGGGTCTAATGAAAAACTGTTTTTT; CDR3aa: CASSQFQGSNEKLFF
j_gene: TRBJ1-2; d_gene: -; v_gene: TRBV5-4; abundance: -; CDR3nt: TGTGCCAGCAGCTTGGGAGCGGTCGGGGGCTACACCTTC; CDR3aa: CASSLGAVGGYTF